This T cell receptor (beta chain) was identified in a study of a mutant IDH1 vaccine in newly diagnosed glioma. Across the whole study: There were about 62% males and roughly 40% females among treated patients, whose mean age was roughly 40 years.

Time point specified: week 47, end of study. Vaccinated patients received 300 ug of mutant IDH1 20-mer peptide per dose, with topical imiquimod. Astrocytomas found in donors were new, WHO grade 3 or 4, IDH1-mutant and ATRX-lost. A remark on this clone: No antigen is known for it.

V shed 2 bases and J shed 5 bases, with 3 bases lying between them. This CDR3 region has 11 residues. The germline V gene has CDR1 MNHNS and CDR2 SASEGT. The method was immunoSEQ multiplex PCR; TCRdb's version includes in-frame clones alone and lacks a portion of them. Counted here are 24,000 or so clones, 84% occurring once; the ten biggest clones make up approximately 2.6%. V is TRBV6-1 and J is TRBJ1-2; D ambiguous. The sequence derives from a man aged 35-49 years with glioma. Material: PBMCs, obtained from a glioma patient whose treatment included an IDH1 peptide vaccine. The CDR3 nucleotides are TGTGCCAGCAGTGAAAAATATGGCTACACCTTC. It specifies CASSEKYGYTF.